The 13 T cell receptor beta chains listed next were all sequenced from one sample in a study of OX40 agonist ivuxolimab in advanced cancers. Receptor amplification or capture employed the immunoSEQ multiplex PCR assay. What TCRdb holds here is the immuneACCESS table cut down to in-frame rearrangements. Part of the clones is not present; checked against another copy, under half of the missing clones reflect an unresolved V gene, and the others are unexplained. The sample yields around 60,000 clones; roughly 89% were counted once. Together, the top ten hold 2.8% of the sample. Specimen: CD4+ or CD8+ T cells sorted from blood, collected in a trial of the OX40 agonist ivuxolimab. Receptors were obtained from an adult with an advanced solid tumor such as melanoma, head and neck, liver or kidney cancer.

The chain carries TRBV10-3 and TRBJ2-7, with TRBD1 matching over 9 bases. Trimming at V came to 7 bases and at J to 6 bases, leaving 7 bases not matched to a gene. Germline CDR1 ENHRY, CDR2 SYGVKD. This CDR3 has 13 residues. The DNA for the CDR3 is TGTGCCATCACCTCCGGGACAGGGTCCGAGCAGTACTTC. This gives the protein CAITSGTGSEQYF.

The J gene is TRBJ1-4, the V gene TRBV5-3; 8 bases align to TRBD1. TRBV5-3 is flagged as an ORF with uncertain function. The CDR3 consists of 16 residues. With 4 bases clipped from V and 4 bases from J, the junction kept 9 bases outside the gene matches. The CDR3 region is CARSLNRDRLNEKLFF. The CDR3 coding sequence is TGTGCCAGAAGCCTTAACCGGGACAGGCTTAATGAAAAACTGTTTTTT.

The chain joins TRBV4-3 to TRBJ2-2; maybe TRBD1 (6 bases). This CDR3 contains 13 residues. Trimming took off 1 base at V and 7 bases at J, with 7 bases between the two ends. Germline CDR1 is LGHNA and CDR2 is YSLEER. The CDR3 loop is CASSQVDSGELFF. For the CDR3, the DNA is TGCGCCAGCAGCCAAGTGGACAGCGGGGAGCTGTTTTTT.

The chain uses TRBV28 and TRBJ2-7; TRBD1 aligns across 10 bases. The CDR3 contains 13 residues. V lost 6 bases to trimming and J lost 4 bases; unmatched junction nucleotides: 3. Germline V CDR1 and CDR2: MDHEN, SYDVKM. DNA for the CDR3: TGTGCCAGCAGCCCGGGACAGGGGTACGAGCAGTACTTC. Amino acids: CASSPGQGYEQYF.

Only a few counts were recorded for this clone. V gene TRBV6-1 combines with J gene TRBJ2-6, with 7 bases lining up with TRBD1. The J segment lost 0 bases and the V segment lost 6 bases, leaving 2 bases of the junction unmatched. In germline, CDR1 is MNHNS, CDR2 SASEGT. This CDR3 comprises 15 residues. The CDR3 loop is CASSWTGSGANVLTF. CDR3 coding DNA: TGTGCCAGCAGCTGGACAGGCTCTGGGGCCAACGTCCTGACTTTC.

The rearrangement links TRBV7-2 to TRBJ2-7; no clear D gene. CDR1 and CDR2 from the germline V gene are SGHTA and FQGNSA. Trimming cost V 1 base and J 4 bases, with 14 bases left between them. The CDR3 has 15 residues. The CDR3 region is CASSLVTDSVYEQYF. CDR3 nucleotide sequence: TGTGCCAGCAGCTTAGTCACCGACTCCGTGTACGAGCAGTACTTC.

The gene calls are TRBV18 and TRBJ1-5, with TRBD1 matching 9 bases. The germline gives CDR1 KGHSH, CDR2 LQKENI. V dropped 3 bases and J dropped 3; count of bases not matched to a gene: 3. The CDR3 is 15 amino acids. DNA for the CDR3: TGTGCCAGCTCACCGGGACAGGGCCTCAATCAGCCCCAGCATTTT. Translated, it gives CASSPGQGLNQPQHF.

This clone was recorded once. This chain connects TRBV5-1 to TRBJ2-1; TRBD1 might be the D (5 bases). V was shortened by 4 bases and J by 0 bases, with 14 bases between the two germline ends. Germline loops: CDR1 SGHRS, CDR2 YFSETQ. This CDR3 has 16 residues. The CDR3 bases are TGCGCCAGCAGCGAGCGACAGAGAAGCTCCTACAATGAGCAGTTCTTC. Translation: CASSERQRSSYNEQFF.

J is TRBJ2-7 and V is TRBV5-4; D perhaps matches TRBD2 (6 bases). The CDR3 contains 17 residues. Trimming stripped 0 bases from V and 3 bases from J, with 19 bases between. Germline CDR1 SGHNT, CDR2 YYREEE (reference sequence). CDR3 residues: CASSLAGGGLGLYEQYF. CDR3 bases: TGTGCCAGCAGCTTGGCTGGGGGAGGCCTAGGTCTCTACGAGCAGTACTTC.

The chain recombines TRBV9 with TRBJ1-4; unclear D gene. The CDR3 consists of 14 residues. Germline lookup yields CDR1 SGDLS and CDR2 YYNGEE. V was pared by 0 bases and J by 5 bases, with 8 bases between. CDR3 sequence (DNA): TGTGCCAGCAGCGTAGGCAATGGGAATGAAAAACTGTTTTTT. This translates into CASSVGNGNEKLFF.

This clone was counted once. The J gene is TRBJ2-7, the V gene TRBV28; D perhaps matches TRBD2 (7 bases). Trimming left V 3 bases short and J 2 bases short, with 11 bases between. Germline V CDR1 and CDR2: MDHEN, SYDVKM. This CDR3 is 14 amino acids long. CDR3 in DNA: TGTGCCAGCAGTTTGGGGGGGCTACCCTACGAGCAGTACTTC. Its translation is CASSLGGLPYEQYF.

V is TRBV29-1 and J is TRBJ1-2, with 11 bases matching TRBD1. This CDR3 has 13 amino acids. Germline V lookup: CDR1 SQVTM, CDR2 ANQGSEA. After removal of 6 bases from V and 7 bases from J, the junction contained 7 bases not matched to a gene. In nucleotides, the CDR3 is TGCAGCGTCCCCGCCGGGACAGGGGGTGGCTACACCTTC. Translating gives CSVPAGTGGGYTF.

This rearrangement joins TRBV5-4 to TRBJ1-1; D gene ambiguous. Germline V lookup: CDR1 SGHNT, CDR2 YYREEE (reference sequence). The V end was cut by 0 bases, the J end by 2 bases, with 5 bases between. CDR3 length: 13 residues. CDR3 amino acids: CASSLAVNTEAFF. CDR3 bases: TGTGCCAGCAGCTTGGCGGTCAACACTGAAGCTTTCTTT.